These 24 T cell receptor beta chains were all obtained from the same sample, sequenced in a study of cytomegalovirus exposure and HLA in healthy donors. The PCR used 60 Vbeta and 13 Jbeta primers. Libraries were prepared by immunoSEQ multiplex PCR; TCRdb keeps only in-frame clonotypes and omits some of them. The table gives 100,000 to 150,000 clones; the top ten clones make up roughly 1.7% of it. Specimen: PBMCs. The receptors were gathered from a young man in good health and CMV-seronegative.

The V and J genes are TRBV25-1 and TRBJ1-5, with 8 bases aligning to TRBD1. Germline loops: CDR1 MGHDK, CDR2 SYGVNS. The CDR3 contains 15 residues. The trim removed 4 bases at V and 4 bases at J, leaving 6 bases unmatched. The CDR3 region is CASSVGTGPNQPQHF. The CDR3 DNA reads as TGTGCCAGCAGTGTGGGGACAGGCCCTAATCAGCCCCAGCATTTT.

The CDR3 region has the DNA TGTGCCAGCAGCGATCCTAGCACAGATACGCAGTATTTT. As protein: CASSDPSTDTQYF. This rearrangement joins TRBV9 to TRBJ2-3; D is uncertain. The V end was cut by 3 bases, the J end by 0 bases, with 5 bases between. The CDR3 is made up of 13 amino acids. The germline V gene has CDR1 SGDLS and CDR2 YYNGEE. Looking up the rest from reference TRBV9 and TRBJ2-3 gives the full variable domain: DSGVTQTPKHLITATGQRVTLRCSPRSGDLSVYWYQQSLDQGLQFLIQYYNGEERAKGNILERFSAQQFPDLHSELNLSSLELGDSALYFCASSDPSTDTQYFGPGTRLTVL.

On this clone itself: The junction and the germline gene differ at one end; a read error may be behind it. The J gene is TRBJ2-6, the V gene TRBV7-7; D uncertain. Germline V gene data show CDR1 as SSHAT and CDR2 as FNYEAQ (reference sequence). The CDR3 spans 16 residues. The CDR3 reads CASSVDRSSGANVLTF. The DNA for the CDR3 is TGTGCTAGCAGCGTAGACCGGAGCTCTGGGGCCAACGTCCTGACTTTC.

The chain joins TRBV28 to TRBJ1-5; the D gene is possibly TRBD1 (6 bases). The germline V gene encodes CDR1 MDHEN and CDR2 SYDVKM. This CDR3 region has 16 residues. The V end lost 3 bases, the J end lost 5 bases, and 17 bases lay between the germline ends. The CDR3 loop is CASSFPLPRGHQPQHF. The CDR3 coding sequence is TGTGCCAGCAGTTTTCCCCTCCCCAGGGGCCATCAGCCCCAGCATTTT.

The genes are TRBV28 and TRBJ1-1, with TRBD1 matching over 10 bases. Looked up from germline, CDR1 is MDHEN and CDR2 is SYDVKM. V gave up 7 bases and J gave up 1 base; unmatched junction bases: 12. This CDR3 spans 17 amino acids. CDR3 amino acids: CASNRAGTGAGNTEAFF. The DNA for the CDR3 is TGTGCCAGCAATCGGGCTGGGACAGGGGCCGGGAACACTGAAGCTTTCTTT.

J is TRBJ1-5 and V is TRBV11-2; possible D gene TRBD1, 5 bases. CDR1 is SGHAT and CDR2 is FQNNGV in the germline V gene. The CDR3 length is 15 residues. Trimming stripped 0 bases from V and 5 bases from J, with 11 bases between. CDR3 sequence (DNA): TGTGCCAGCAGCTTAGATCTGGGGGGACATCAGCCCCAGCATTTT. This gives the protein CASSLDLGGHQPQHF.

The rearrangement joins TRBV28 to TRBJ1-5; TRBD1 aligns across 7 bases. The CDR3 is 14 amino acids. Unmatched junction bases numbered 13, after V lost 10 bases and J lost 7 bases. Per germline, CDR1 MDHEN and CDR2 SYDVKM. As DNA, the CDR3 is TGTGCCACCGGGGGGGACAGCGTGGGGCAGCCCCAGCATTTT. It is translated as CATGGDSVGQPQHF.

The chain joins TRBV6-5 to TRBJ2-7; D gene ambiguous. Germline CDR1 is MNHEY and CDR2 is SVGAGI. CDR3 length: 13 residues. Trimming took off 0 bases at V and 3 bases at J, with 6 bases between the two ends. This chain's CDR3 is CASSYSNSYEQYF. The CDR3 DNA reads TGTGCCAGCAGTTACTCGAACAGCTACGAGCAGTACTTC.

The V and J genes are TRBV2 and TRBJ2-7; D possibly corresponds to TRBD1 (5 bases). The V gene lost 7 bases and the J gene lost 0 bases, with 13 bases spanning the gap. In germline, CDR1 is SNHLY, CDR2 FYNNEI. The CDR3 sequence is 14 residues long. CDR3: CASNRRFNSYEQYF. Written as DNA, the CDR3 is TGTGCCAGCAACAGGCGCTTTAACTCCTACGAGCAGTACTTC.

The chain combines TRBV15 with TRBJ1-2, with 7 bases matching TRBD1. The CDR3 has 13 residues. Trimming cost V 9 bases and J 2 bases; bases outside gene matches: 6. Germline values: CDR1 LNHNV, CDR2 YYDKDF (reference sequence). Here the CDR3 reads CATRVQGNYGYTF. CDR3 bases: TGTGCCACAAGAGTACAGGGGAACTATGGCTACACCTTC.

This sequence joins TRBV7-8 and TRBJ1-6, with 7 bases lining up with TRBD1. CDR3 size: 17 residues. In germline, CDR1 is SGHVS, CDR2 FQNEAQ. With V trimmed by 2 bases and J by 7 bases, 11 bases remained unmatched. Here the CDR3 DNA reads TGTGCCAGCAGCTTAAATCCTTTACAGGGGACGAATTCACCCCTCCACTTT. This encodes CASSLNPLQGTNSPLHF.

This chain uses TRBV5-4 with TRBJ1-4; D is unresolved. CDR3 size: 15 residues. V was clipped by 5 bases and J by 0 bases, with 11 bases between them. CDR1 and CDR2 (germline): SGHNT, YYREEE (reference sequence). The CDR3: CASSQAHTTNEKLFF. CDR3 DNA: TGTGCCAGCAGTCAGGCCCATACAACTAATGAAAAACTGTTTTTT. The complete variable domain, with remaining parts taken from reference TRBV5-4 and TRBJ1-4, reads ETGVTQSPTHLIKTRGQQVTLRCSSQSGHNTVSWYQQALGQGPQFIFQYYREEENGRGNFPPRFSGLQFPNYSSELNVNALELDDSALYLCASSQAHTTNEKLFFGSGTQLSVL.

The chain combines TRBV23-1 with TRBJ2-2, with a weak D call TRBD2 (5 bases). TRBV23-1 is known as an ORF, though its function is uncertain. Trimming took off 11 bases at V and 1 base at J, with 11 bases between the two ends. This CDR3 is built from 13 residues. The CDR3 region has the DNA TGCGCCCGAGCGGAGATGAACACCGGGGAGCTGTTTTTT. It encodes CARAEMNTGELFF.

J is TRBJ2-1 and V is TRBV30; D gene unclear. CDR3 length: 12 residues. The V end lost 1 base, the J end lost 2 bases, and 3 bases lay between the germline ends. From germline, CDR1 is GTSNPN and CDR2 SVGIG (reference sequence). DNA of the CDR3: TGTGCCTGGAGTGACACCTACAATGAGCAGTTCTTC. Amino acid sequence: CAWSDTYNEQFF.

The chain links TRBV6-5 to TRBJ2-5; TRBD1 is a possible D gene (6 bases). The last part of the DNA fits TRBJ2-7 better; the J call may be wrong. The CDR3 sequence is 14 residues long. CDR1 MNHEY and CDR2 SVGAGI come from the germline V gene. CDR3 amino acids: CASSYSRDTYEQYF. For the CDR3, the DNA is TGTGCCAGCAGTTACTCACGGGACACCTACGAGCAGTACTTC.

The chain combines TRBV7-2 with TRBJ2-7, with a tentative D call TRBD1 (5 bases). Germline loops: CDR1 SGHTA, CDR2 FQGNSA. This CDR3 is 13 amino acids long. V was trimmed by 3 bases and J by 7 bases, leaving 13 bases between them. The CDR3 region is CASSFREGREQYF. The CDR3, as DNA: TGTGCCAGCAGCTTCAGGGAAGGTCGGGAGCAGTACTTC. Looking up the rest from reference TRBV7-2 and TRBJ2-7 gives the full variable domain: GAGVSQSPSNKVTEKGKDVELRCDPISGHTALYWYRQSLGQGLEFLIYFQGNSAPDKSGLPSDRFSAERTGGSVSTLTIQRTQQEDSAVYLCASSFREGREQYFGPGTRLTVT.

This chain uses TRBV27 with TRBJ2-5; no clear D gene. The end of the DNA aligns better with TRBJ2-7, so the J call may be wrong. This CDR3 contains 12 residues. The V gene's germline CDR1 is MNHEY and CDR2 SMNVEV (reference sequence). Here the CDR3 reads CASSSGSYEQYF. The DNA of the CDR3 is TGTGCCAGCAGTTCAGGCTCCTACGAGCAGTACTTC.

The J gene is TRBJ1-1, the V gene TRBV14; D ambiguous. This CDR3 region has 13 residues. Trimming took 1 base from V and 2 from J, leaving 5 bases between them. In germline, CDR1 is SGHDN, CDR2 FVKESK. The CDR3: CASSQVGNTEAFF. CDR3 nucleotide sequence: TGTGCCAGCAGCCAAGTCGGTAACACTGAAGCTTTCTTT.

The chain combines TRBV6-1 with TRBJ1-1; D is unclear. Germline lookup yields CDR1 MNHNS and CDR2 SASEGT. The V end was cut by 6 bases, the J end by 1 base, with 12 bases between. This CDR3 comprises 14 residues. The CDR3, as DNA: TGTGCCAGCAGCACGAATACAGAGAACACTGAAGCTTTCTTT. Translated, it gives CASSTNTENTEAFF.

In nucleotides, the CDR3 is TGTGCCAGCTCCCCTTGGGGGAGGGGGACCTACGAGCAGTACTTC. It yields the protein CASSPWGRGTYEQYF. V and J are TRBV6-5 and TRBJ2-7; D may be TRBD2 (7 bases). Germline CDR1 is MNHEY and CDR2 is SVGAGI. With 8 bases removed from V and 2 bases from J, the gap between germline ends came to 19 bases. The CDR3 extends over 15 amino acids.

CDR3 coding DNA: TGTGCCAGCAGCCTAGGGACATCCTCAGATACGCAGTATTTT. Translated, it gives CASSLGTSSDTQYF. The chain is built from TRBV7-3 and TRBJ2-3, with D perhaps matching TRBD1 (6 bases). This CDR3 contains 14 residues. With 5 bases removed from V and 4 bases from J, the gap between germline ends came to 13 bases. Germline CDR1 reads SGHTA; CDR2 reads FQGTGA.

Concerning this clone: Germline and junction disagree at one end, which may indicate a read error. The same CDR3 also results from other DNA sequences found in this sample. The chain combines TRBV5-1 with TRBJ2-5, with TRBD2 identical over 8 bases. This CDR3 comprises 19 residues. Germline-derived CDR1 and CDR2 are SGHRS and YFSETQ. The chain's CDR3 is CASSSGAGGASVVGETQYF. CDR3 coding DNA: TGCGCCAGTAGCTCGGGGGCGGGGGGCGCATCTGTGGTGGGAGAGACCCAGTACTTC.

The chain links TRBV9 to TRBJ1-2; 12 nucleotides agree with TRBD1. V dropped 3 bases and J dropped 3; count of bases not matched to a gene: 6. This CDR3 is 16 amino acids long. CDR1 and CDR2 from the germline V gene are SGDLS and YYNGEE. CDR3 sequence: CASSGGTGGFYYGYTF. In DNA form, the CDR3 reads TGTGCCAGCAGCGGAGGGACAGGGGGCTTTTACTATGGCTACACCTTC.

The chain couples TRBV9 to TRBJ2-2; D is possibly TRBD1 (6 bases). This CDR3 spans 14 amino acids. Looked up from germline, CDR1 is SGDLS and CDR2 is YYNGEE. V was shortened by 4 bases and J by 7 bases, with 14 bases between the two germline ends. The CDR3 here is CASSPRQGGGELFF. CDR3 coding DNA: TGTGCCAGCAGCCCACGCCAAGGGGGCGGGGAGCTGTTTTTT.